This T cell receptor (beta chain) was recovered during a study of blood T cell repertoires in COVID-19 (dated by TCRdb to the early 2020s). About the study as a whole: Samples from collaborators originated in the United States, Italy and Spain and spanned both the acute and convalescent phases of COVID-19. The prospective study material was composed of cDNA or gDNA derived from T cells, B-cell-depleted T cells, or PBMCs. The dataset comprised deeply sampled blood TCRbeta repertoires from subjects exposed to, actively infected with, or recovered from COVID-19. A freely available public database, intended as a resource for researchers studying the immune response to SARS-CoV-2, is where the repertoires were released. Samples were obtained from the ongoing ImmuneRACE study (first 160 participants) and from 1,254 subjects provided by 6 global collaborators. A de-identified subject ID, COVID-19 status, age in years and sex were almost always included in the sample metadata. Where HLA class I and class II types were available, the types were taken from metadata supplied by the sample provider, not from assay-based typing.

The CDR3 numbers 13 residues from cysteine through phenylalanine. Solely the CDR3 DNA is kept, with 39 bases framed from the first base. V drops 8 bases and J drops 0 bases, leaving 7 bases in between. Sequences MNHEY (CDR1) and SMNVEV (CDR2) are obtained from the germline V gene (reference sequence). The immunoSEQ Assay, a bias-controlled multiplex PCR, was used to amplify TCRbeta CDR3 regions from genomic DNA. The authors' analysis ran thus. The number of nucleated cells in each sample was estimated by amplification of reference gene primers within the assay. Sequence reads were collapsed and filtered to measure the absolute abundance of every unique TCRbeta CDR3 rearrangement. Productive Simpson clonality was computed per sample as the square root of Simpson's diversity index over productive rearrangements. What TCRdb holds here is the immuneACCESS table cut down to in-frame rearrangements. Part of the clones is not present; checked against another copy, under half of the missing clones reflect an unresolved V gene, and the others are unexplained. V, J and clone size are those of that table, while D and trimming were read from the DNA. This sample comprises around 100,000 clones, 90% to 95% of them detected only once. 5% to 6.5% of the sample is held by the ten biggest clonotypes.

Whole blood was collected in K2EDTA tubes by collaborating institutions according to the institutions' own protocols. Collaborator samples were shipped for TCRbeta analysis as frozen whole blood, isolated PBMCs, or DNA extracted from either sample type. Study-level results and caveats: The amount of clinical and demographic metadata varied by source and participant and was provided uncurated.

Worth noting for this clone: Its binding antigen is unknown. The sample holds no much larger clone one base away, and base qualities are not on file.

Sequencing used peripheral blood. Here the chain combines TRBV27 and TRBJ2-2; the D gene is possibly TRBD2, with 5 bases matching. The receptor was isolated from a human donor in a cohort sampled during active COVID-19. The CDR3 is CASRRSNTGELFF. The sequence in DNA is TGTGCCAGCCGGAGGTCGAACACCGGGGAGCTGTTTTTT.